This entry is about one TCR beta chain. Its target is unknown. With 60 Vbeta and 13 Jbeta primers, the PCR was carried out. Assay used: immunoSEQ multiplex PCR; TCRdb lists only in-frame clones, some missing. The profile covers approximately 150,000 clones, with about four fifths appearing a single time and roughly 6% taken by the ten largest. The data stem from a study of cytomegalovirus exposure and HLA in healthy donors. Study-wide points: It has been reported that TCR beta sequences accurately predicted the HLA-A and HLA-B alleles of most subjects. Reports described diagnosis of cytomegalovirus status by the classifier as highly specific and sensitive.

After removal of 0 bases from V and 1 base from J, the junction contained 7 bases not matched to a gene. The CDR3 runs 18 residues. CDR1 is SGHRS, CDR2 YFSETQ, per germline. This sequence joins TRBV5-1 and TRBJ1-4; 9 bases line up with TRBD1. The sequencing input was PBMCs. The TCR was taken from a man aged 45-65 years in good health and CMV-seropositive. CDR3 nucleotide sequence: TGCGCCAGCAGCTTGGCCGCACAGGGGGCGCGAACTAATGAAAAACTGTTTTTT. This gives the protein CASSLAAQGARTNEKLFF.